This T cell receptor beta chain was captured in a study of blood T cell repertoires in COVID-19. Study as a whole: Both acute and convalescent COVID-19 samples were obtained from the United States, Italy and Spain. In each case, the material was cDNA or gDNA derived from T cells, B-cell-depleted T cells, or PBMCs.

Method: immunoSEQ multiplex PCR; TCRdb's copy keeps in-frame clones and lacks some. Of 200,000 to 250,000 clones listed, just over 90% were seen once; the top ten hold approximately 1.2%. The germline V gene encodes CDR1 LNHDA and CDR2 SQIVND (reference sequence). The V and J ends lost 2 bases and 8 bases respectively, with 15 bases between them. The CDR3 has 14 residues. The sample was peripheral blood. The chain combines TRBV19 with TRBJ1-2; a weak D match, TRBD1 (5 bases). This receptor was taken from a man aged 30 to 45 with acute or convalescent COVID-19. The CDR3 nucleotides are TGTGCCAGTAGTATAAGGGCCAACAAGGGGGGCTACACCTTC. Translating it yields CASSIRANKGGYTF. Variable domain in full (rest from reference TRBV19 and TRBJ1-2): DGGITQSPKYLFRKEGQNVTLSCEQNLNHDAMYWYRQDPGQGLRLIYYSQIVNDFQKGDIAEGYSVSREKKESFPLTVTSAQKNPTAFYLCASSIRANKGGYTFGSGTRLTVV.